This entry features one T cell receptor beta chain sequence. Its antigen is unidentified. This CDR3 comprises 14 residues. In germline, CDR1 is SQVTM, CDR2 ANQGSEA. After removal of 6 bases from V and 4 bases from J, the junction contained 8 bases not matched to a gene. Primers used in a second PCR of about 6 to 11 cycles were a sample-barcoded 5' primer and a J-beta primer mix. Every sample gave at least 2.5 million paired-end reads containing CDR3. TCRdb re-derived calls from the 5' RACE reads in MiXCR, one entry per CDR3 protein. The repertoire holds around 900,000 distinct CDR3 sequences, with roughly 51% as singletons. The data stem from a study of blood T cells in healthy people across ages. Whole-study results and caveats: It was held that the diversity estimates obtained from one million T cells were underestimates. Strong correlation linked observed beta diversity and percent naive T cells.

The sample taken for sequencing was blood. This clonotype was sampled from a woman aged 60 to 75 in good health. V gene TRBV29-1 combines with J gene TRBJ2-3, with 9 bases fitting TRBD2. The CDR3 region has the DNA TGCAGCGTCAACTTGAGCGGGAGGTCAGATACGCAGTATTTT. Translated: CSVNLSGRSDTQYF.